These T cell receptor beta chains were read from a single sample in a study of human T cells and chemical hapten exposure. TCRdb reprocessed the RACE reads via MiXCR and lists one record per CDR3 protein. The sample contains just over 95,000 distinct CDR3 sequences, roughly 27% of which appear only once. Sample: whole blood, taken in connection with sensitization to the hapten diphenylcyclopropenone (DPC). These receptors all stem from a man aged 35 to 55 with alopecia areata. Some clones in this sample may be carry-over from other donors' samples. Both conserved end residues are part of each CDR3. A D gene is named only where the DNA matches it firmly. Clone size is given for some rows only: seen once, a few or many times, or a class if the clone is expanded.

len,j_gene,abundance,v_gene,d_gene,CDR3aa,CDR3nt
14,TRBJ2-7,.,TRBV20-1,.,CSARVLVGDYEQYF,TGCAGTGCTAGAGTCTTGGTGGGCGACTACGAGCAGTACTTC
15,TRBJ2-7,.,TRBV28,.,CASSNRGRGGYEQYF,TGTGCCAGCAGTAACCGGGGCCGGGGCGGCTACGAGCAGTACTTC
14,TRBJ2-3,few,TRBV28,TRBD2,CASRGLAGGGAQYF,TGTGCCAGCAGGGGACTAGCGGGAGGAGGGGCGCAGTATTTT
13,TRBJ2-7,few,TRBV12-3/TRBV12-4,.,CASSADRKHEQYF,TGTGCCAGCAGCGCCGACAGGAAGCACGAGCAGTACTTC
12,TRBJ1-1,few,TRBV11-2,.,CASSLGITEAFF,TGTGCCAGCAGCCTAGGTATCACTGAAGCTTTCTTT
12,TRBJ2-1,few,TRBV5-1,TRBD2,CASSSGLAALFF,TGCGCCAGCAGCTCTGGACTAGCGGCCTTGTTCTTC
15,TRBJ2-1,.,TRBV12-3/TRBV12-4,TRBD2,CASRVAGSSYNEQFF,TGTGCCAGCAGGGTAGCGGGCAGCTCCTACAATGAGCAGTTCTTC
14,TRBJ1-2,.,TRBV14,.,CASSQELSSYGYTF,TGTGCCAGCAGCCAAGAACTATCAAGCTATGGCTACACCTTC
13,TRBJ1-5,.,TRBV28,.,CASSSNSNQPQHF,TGTGCCAGCAGCTCTAATAGCAATCAGCCCCAGCATTTT
15,TRBJ1-4,.,TRBV15,.,CATSRTNSRNEKLFF,TGTGCCACCAGCAGGACGAACAGCCGTAATGAAAAACTGTTTTTT
16,TRBJ1-1,few,TRBV21-1,.,CASSNFSRLDNTEAFF,TGTGCCAGCAGCAATTTCAGTCGGTTAGATAACACTGAAGCTTTCTTT
13,TRBJ1-2,medium-sized,TRBV5-6,.,CASSSAGVHGYTF,TGTGCCAGCAGCTCAGCAGGGGTTCATGGCTACACCTTC
17,TRBJ2-1,few,TRBV4-2,.,CASRLRAERERWNEQFF,TGTGCCAGCAGGTTGAGGGCGGAACGGGAGCGATGGAATGAGCAGTTCTTC
11,TRBJ2-3,.,TRBV20-1,.,CSARGLYTQYF,TGCAGTGCTAGAGGGTTATATACGCAGTATTTT
12,TRBJ2-7,.,TRBV6-5,TRBD2,CASSYPGGEQYF,TGTGCCAGCAGTTACCCCGGGGGGGAGCAGTACTTC
16,TRBJ1-4,.,TRBV6-5,.,CASSYSRGRSNEKLFF,TGTGCCAGCAGTTACTCGAGAGGAAGGAGCAATGAAAAACTGTTTTTT
15,TRBJ1-1,few,TRBV7-6,.,CASSLDSALNTEAFF,TGTGCCAGCAGCTTAGATTCAGCCCTGAACACTGAAGCTTTCTTT
15,TRBJ1-5,few,TRBV18,.,CASSPEGLSNQPQHF,TGTGCCAGCTCACCAGAAGGACTTTCGAATCAGCCCCAGCATTTT
16,TRBJ2-1,.,TRBV6-1,.,CASSGRLRVLYNEQFF,TGTGCCAGCAGTGGGCGTTTGCGGGTCCTATACAATGAGCAGTTCTTC
13,TRBJ1-1,.,TRBV6-1,.,CASSESGYTEAFF,TGTGCCAGCAGTGAATCCGGGTACACTGAAGCTTTCTTT
15,TRBJ1-1,.,TRBV7-8,.,CASSSMPGIGTEAFF,TGTGCCAGCAGCTCTATGCCGGGGATTGGCACTGAAGCTTTCTTT
15,TRBJ2-3,few,TRBV18,.,CASSPPYSSENTQYF,TGTGCCAGCTCACCACCATATTCTAGCGAGAATACGCAGTATTTT
16,TRBJ2-3,.,TRBV7-9,TRBD1,CASSSRTGTGTDTQYF,TGTGCCAGCAGCTCCAGGACGGGGACAGGCACAGATACGCAGTATTTT